Each of the 8 T cell receptor beta chains below was sequenced from the same sample in a study of blood T cells in healthy people across ages (dated by TCRdb to the mid-2010s). Library construction relied on 5' RACE. The run used an Illumina HiSeq 2500. A second PCR of roughly 7 to 11 cycles was performed with a sample-barcoded 5' primer and a J-beta primer mix. TCRdb reworked the public reads: Q25 trimming with fastp, MiXCR clone assembly, productive beta chains retained. When rows share a CDR3 protein, they turn into one entry using the most common DNA and genes. This sample is represented by 650,000 to 800,000 distinct CDR3 sequences; around 45% of them were singletons. The top ten clonotypes cover about 21% of the sample. Sequenced: blood. The source is a man aged 55 to 70 in good health.

In this sample, this clonotype turned up a few times. The chain couples TRBV6-4 to TRBJ2-2; D gene unclear. The CDR3 loop spans 12 amino acids. Germline lookup yields CDR1 MRHNA and CDR2 SNTAGT. Trimming pared 6 bases from V and 1 base from J, leaving 3 bases between. The CDR3 DNA reads as TGTGCCAGCAGAAAGAACACCGGGGAGCTGTTTTTT. This gives the protein CASRKNTGELFF.

A remark on this clonotype: This may be a read error, as it is one base from a much larger clone. The chain is built from TRBV20-1 and TRBJ1-1, with D perhaps TRBD1 (5 bases). The CDR3 has 13 residues. Between the trimmed V and J ends, which lost 1 base and 4 bases, there was a span of 10 bases. CDR1 is DFQATT, CDR2 SNEGSKA, per germline (reference sequence). The CDR3 DNA sequence: TGCAGTGCTAGAGGGGCGCAGGGCACTGAAGCTTTCTTT. Protein sequence: CSARGAQGTEAFF.

This clonotype was observed many times. This chain links TRBV7-6 with TRBJ2-4; a possible D gene is TRBD1 (5 bases). CDR1 is SGHVS, CDR2 FNYEAQ, per germline. There are 15 residues in the CDR3. V lost 3 bases and J 3 bases, leaving 12 bases between the germline ends. The CDR3: CASSFPQTGKNIQYF. The CDR3 DNA is TGTGCCAGCAGCTTTCCCCAAACAGGCAAAAACATTCAGTACTTC.

This clonotype was found once. The chain joins TRBV7-2 to TRBJ2-1; 10 bases match TRBD2. This CDR3 is built from 14 residues. Germline V lookup: CDR1 SGHTA, CDR2 FQGNSA. Germline trimming cut 5 bases from V and 12 bases from J; bases unmatched to any gene: 10. Here the CDR3 reads CASSRRAGGPGQFF. DNA of the CDR3: TGTGCCAGCAGCCGAAGAGCGGGGGGGCCAGGGCAGTTCTTC.

This clonotype was observed a handful of times. This sequence joins TRBV6-5 and TRBJ2-5, with 11 bases matching TRBD1. The V gene end was trimmed by 3 bases and the J gene end by 11 bases; junction bases not matched to a gene: 11. The CDR3 is 15 amino acids. CDR1 is MNHEY, CDR2 SVGAGI, per germline. Here the CDR3 reads CASSYSGQGAYEQYF. CDR3 nucleotides: TGTGCCAGCAGTTATTCAGGACAGGGGGCGTATGAGCAGTACTTC.

The J gene is TRBJ1-3, the V gene TRBV3-1; TRBD1 might be the D (6 bases). Trimming left V 1 base short and J 1 base short, with 11 bases between. Germline assignment: CDR1 LGHDT and CDR2 YNNKEL (reference sequence). CDR3 length equals 16 residues. In nucleotides, the CDR3 is TGTGCCAGCAGCCAAGGATCAACAGGGTCTGGAAACACCATATATTTT. This codes for CASSQGSTGSGNTIYF.

This clonotype was found once. A read error may produce the germline difference seen at one junction end. The genes are TRBV7-2 and TRBJ2-7; D is possibly TRBD2 (5 bases). The CDR3 consists of 13 residues. Germline V gene lookup returns CDR1 SGHTA and CDR2 FQGNSA. CDR3 region: CAGSMDWAYEQYF. The CDR3 region has the DNA TGTGCCGGCAGCATGGACTGGGCGTACGAGCAGTACTTC. Complete variable domain (other parts from reference TRBV7-2 and TRBJ2-7): GAGVSQSPSNKVTEKGKDVELRCDPISGHTALYWYRQSLGQGLEFLIYFQGNSAPDKSGLPSDRFSAERTGGSVSTLTIQRTQQEDSAVYLCAGSMDWAYEQYFGPGTRLTVT.

This clonotype was counted between two and nine times. V gene TRBV29-1 combines with J gene TRBJ2-5, with TRBD2 matching 9 bases. Germline CDR1 reads SQVTM; CDR2 reads ANQGSEA. This CDR3 has 15 residues. J lost 5 bases, V lost 4 bases, and 11 bases had no gene match. The CDR3 spells CSVGLAGPNWETQYF. The CDR3 DNA follows: TGCAGCGTTGGGCTAGCGGGGCCTAATTGGGAGACCCAGTACTTC.